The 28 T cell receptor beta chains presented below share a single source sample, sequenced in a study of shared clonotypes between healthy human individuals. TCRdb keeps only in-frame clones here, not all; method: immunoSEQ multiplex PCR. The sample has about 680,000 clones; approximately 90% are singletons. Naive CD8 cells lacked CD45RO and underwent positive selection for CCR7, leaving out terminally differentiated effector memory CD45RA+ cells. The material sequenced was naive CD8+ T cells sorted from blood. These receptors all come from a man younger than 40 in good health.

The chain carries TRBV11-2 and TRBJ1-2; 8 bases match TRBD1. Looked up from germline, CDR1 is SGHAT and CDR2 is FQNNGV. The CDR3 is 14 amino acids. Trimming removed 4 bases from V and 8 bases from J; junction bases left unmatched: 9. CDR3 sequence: CASSSPGGAKGYTF. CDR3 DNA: TGTGCCAGCAGCTCTCCAGGGGGCGCGAAGGGCTACACCTTC.

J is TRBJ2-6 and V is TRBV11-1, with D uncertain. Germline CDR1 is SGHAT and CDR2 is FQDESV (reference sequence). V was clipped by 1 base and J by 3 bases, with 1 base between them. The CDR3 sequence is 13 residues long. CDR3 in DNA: TGTGCCAGCAGCTTAGTTGGGGCCAACGTCCTGACTTTC. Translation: CASSLVGANVLTF.

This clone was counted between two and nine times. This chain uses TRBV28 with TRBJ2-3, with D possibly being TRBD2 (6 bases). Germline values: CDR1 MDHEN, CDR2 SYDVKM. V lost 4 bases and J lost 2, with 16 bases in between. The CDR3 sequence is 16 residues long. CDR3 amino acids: CASSSYGGSYTDTQYF. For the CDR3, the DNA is TGTGCCAGCAGTTCTTATGGGGGGAGCTACACAGATACGCAGTATTTT.

The CDR3: CASSLTGGDRAEAFF. In DNA, the CDR3 is TGTGCCAGCAGCTTAACCGGAGGGGATCGAGCTGAAGCTTTCTTT. The chain combines TRBV7-3 with TRBJ1-1; D might be TRBD1 (5 bases). CDR1 and CDR2 from the germline V gene are SGHTA and FQGTGA. This CDR3 has 15 amino acids. V lost 0 bases and J 6 bases, leaving 14 bases between the germline ends.

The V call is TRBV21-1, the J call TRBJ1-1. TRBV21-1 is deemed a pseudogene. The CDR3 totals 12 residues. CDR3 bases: TGTGCCAACGAACGGAAGAACACTGAAGCTTTCTTT. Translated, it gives CANERKNTEAFF.

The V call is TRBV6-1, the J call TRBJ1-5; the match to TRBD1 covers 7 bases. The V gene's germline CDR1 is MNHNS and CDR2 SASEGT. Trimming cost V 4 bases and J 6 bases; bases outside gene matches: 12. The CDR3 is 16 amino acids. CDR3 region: CASSVNTGDLGQPQHF. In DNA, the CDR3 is TGTGCCAGCAGTGTAAATACAGGGGATTTGGGTCAGCCCCAGCATTTT.

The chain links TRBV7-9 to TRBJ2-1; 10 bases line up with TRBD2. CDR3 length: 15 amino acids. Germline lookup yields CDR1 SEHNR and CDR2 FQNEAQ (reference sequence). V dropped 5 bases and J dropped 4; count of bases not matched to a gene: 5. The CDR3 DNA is TGTGCCAGCAGCCCAAGCGGGGGGGGTTACAATGAGCAGTTCTTC. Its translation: CASSPSGGGYNEQFF.

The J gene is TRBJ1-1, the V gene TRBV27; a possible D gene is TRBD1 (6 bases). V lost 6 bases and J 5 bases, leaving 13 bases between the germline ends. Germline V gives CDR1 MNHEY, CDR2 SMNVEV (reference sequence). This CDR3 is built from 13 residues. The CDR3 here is CASSRAGVTEAFF. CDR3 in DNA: TGTGCCAGCAGCCGCGCAGGGGTAACTGAAGCTTTCTTT.

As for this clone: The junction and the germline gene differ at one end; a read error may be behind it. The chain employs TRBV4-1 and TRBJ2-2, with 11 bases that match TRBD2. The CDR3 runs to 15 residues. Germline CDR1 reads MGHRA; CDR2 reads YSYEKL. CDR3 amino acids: CASSPLAGGAGKLFF. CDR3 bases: TGCGCCAGCAGCCCGCTAGCGGGAGGAGCCGGGAAGCTGTTTTTT.

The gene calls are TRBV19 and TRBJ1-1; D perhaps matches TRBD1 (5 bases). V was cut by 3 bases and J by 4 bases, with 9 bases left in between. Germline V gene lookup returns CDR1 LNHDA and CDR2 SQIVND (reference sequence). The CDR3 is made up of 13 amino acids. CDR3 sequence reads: CASSIEGFTEAFF. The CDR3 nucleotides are TGTGCCAGTAGTATCGAGGGGTTCACTGAAGCTTTCTTT. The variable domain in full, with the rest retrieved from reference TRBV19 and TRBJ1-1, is DGGITQSPKYLFRKEGQNVTLSCEQNLNHDAMYWYRQDPGQGLRLIYYSQIVNDFQKGDIAEGYSVSREKKESFPLTVTSAQKNPTAFYLCASSIEGFTEAFFGQGTRLTVV.

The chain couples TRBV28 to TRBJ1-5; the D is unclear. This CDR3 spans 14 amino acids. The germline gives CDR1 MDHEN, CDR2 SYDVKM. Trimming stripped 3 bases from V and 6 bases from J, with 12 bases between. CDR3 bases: TGTGCCAGCAGTTTTCAGATAGGCCTTCAGCCCCAGCATTTT. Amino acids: CASSFQIGLQPQHF.

Here the CDR3 DNA reads TGTGCCAGCAGTTTAACAGCGGACTCCTACAATGAGCAGTTCTTC. Protein: CASSLTADSYNEQFF. V gene TRBV27 combines with J gene TRBJ2-1; tentatively, D is TRBD2 (5 bases). The CDR3 spans 15 residues. CDR1 is MNHEY and CDR2 is SMNVEV in the germline V gene (reference sequence). V shed 2 bases and J shed 0 bases, with 8 bases lying between them.

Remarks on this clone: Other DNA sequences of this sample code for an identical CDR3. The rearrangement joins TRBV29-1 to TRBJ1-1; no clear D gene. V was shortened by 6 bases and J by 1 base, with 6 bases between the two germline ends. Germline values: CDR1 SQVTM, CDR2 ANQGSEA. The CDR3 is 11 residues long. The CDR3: CSVTRNTEAFF. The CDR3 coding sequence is TGCAGCGTAACTCGGAACACTGAAGCTTTCTTT.

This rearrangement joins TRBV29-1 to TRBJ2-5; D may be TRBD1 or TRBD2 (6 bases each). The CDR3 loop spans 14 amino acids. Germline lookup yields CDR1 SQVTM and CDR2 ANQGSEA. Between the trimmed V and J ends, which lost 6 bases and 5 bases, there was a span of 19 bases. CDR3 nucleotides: TGCAGCGTCCATAGTGGGGGGCGCGTGGAGACCCAGTACTTC. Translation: CSVHSGGRVETQYF.

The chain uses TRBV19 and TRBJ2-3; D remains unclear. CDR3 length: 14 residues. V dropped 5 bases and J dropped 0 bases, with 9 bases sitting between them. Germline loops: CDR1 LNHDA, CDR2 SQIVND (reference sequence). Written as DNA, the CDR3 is TGTGCCAGTAGTTTAGTGACAAGCACAGATACGCAGTATTTT. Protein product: CASSLVTSTDTQYF.

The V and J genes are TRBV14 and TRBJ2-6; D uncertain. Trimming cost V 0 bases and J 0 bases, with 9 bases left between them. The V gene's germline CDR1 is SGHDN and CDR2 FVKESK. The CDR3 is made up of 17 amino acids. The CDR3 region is CASSQEAWFSGANVLTF. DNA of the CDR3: TGTGCCAGCAGCCAAGAAGCGTGGTTCTCTGGGGCCAACGTCCTGACTTTC.

The CDR3: CASSLLAGSVDTQYF. The DNA of the CDR3 is TGTGCCAGCAGTTTACTGGCGGGATCTGTAGATACGCAGTATTTT. V is TRBV28 and J is TRBJ2-3; D may be TRBD2 (6 bases). Per germline, CDR1 MDHEN and CDR2 SYDVKM. Trimming cost V 2 bases and J 5 bases, with 14 bases left between them. The CDR3 is 15 amino acids. Full variable domain (missing parts from reference TRBV28 and TRBJ2-3): DVKVTQSSRYLVKRTGEKVFLECVQDMDHENMFWYRQDPGLGLRLIYFSYDVKMKEKGDIPEGYSVSREKKERFSLILESASTNQTSMYLCASSLLAGSVDTQYFGPGTRLTVL.

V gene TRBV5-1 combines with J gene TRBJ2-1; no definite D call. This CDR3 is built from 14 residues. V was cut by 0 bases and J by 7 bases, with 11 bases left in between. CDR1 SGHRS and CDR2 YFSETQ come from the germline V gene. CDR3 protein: CASSLDLRINEQFF. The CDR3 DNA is TGCGCCAGCAGCTTGGATTTGCGTATTAATGAGCAGTTCTTC. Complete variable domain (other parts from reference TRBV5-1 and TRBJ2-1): KAGVTQTPRYLIKTRGQQVTLSCSPISGHRSVSWYQQTPGQGLQFLFEYFSETQRNKGNFPGRFSGRQFSNSRSEMNVSTLELGDSALYLCASSLDLRINEQFFGPGTRLTVL.

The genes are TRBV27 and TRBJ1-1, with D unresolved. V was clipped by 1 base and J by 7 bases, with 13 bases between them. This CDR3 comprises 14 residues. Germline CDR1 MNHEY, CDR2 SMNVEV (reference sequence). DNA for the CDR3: TGTGCCAGCAGTTTATTAGGCACATTAGGTGAAGCTTTCTTT. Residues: CASSLLGTLGEAFF.

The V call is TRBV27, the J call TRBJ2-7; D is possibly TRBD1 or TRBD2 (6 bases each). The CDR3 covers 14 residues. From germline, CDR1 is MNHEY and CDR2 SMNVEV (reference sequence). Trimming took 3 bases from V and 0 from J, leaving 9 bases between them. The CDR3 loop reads CASSFGGPSYEQYF. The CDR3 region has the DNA TGTGCCAGCAGTTTCGGGGGCCCCTCCTACGAGCAGTACTTC.

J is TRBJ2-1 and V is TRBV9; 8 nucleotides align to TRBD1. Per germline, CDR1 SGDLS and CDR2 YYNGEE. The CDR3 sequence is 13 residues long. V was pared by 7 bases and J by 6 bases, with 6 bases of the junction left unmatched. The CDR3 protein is CASRRTGFNEQFF. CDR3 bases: TGTGCCAGCCGACGGACAGGGTTCAATGAGCAGTTCTTC.

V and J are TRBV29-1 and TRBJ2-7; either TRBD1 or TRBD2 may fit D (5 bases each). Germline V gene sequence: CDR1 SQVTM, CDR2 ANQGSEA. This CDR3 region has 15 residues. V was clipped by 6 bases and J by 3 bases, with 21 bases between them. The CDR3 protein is CSVAPSGLALYEQYF. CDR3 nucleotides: TGCAGCGTGGCTCCCTCGGGGCTTGCTCTCTACGAGCAGTACTTC.

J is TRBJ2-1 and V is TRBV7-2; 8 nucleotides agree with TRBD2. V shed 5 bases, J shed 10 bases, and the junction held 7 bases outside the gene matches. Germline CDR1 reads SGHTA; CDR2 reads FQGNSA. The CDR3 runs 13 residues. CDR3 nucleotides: TGTGCCAGCAGCCCGACAGGACTAGCAGAGCAGTTCTTC. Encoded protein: CASSPTGLAEQFF.

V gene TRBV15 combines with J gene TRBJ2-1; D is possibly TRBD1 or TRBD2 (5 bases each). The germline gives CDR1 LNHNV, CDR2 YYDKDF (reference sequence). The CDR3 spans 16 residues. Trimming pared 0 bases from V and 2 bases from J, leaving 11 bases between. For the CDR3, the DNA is TGTGCCACCAGCAGAGATTACTCGGGGCCCTACAATGAGCAGTTCTTC. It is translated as CATSRDYSGPYNEQFF.

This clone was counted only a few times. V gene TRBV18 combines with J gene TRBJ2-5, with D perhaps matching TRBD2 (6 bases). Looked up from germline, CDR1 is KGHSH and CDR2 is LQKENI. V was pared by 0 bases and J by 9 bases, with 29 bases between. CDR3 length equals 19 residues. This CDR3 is CASSPPLGSRVDYYAAQYF. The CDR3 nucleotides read TGTGCCAGCTCACCACCGCTCGGGAGCAGGGTGGATTATTATGCGGCCCAGTACTTC.

Here the CDR3 reads CASTRQGFDYEQFF. The CDR3 bases are TGTGCCAGCACTCGACAGGGTTTTGATTATGAGCAGTTCTTC. The V call is TRBV19, the J call TRBJ2-1; 7 bases map to TRBD1. V was pared by 9 bases and J by 8 bases, with 13 bases of the junction left unmatched. The CDR3 is 14 amino acids. The germline gives CDR1 LNHDA, CDR2 SQIVND (reference sequence).

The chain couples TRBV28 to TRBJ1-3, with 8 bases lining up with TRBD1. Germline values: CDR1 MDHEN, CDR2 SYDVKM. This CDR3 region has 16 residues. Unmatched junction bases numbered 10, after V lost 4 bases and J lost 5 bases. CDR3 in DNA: TGTGCCAGCAGTTCTCTTACAGGGGGGTACAGAAACACCATATATTTT. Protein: CASSSLTGGYRNTIYF.

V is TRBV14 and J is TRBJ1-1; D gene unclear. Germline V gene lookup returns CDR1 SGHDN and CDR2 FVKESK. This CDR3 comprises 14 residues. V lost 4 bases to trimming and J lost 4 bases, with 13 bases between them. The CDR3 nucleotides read TGTGCCAGCAGCCGTCATGGGTCAGTCACTGAAGCTTTCTTT. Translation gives CASSRHGSVTEAFF.